A selection of T cell receptor beta chains follows, all from one sample in a study of blood T cell repertoires in COVID-19. Sequencing used immunoSEQ multiplex PCR; TCRdb keeps in-frame clones, though not all of them. The sample has roughly 240,000 clones, 80% to 90% seen once. Sequenced material: peripheral blood. These receptors originate from a woman in her 70s with acute or convalescent COVID-19. CDR3s include the opening cysteine and the closing phenylalanine or tryptophan. Each record gives: CDR3 DNA, CDR3 protein, V gene, clone size, CDR3 length, J gene, D gene. A D gene is named only where the DNA matches it firmly. Rows give clone size only sometimes, using once, few, many, or a class for an expanded clone.

cdr3_nt: TGCAGCGTCGATACGCCGGGGGGCTCCTACAATGAGCAGTTCTTC
cdr3_aa: CSVDTPGGSYNEQFF
v_call: TRBV29-1
clone_size: -
cdr3_length: 15
j_call: TRBJ2-1
d_call: TRBD2

cdr3_nt: TGTGCCAGCAGACTGACAGGGGGCAATCAGCCCCAGCATTTT
cdr3_aa: CASRLTGGNQPQHF
v_call: TRBV28
clone_size: -
cdr3_length: 14
j_call: TRBJ1-5
d_call: TRBD1

cdr3_nt: TGTGCCAGCAACCGGGCCCGGAGGGAGCCCCAGCATTTT
cdr3_aa: CASNRARREPQHF
v_call: TRBV12-3/TRBV12-4
clone_size: once
cdr3_length: 13
j_call: TRBJ1-5
d_call: -

cdr3_nt: TGCGCCAGCAGCTCCGGAGGTTCAAACTATGGCTACACCTTC
cdr3_aa: CASSSGGSNYGYTF
v_call: TRBV5-1
clone_size: -
cdr3_length: 14
j_call: TRBJ1-2
d_call: -

cdr3_nt: TGTGCCAGCAGCCCGTTGAGCTCTGGGGCCAACGTCCTGACTTTC
cdr3_aa: CASSPLSSGANVLTF
v_call: TRBV5-8
clone_size: -
cdr3_length: 15
j_call: TRBJ2-6
d_call: -

cdr3_nt: TGCAGTGCTAGTCCCCCGTCAGGGCATCCCTATGGCTACACCTTC
cdr3_aa: CSASPPSGHPYGYTF
v_call: TRBV20-1
clone_size: -
cdr3_length: 15
j_call: TRBJ1-2
d_call: -

cdr3_nt: TGCGCCAGCAGCCTATCAGGACAGGGAACCACTGAAGCTTTCTTT
cdr3_aa: CASSLSGQGTTEAFF
v_call: TRBV4-1
clone_size: -
cdr3_length: 15
j_call: TRBJ1-1
d_call: TRBD1

cdr3_nt: TGTGCCAGCAGTTTGGGGACTAGCGGGGGGGCTCACGAGCAGTACTTC
cdr3_aa: CASSLGTSGGAHEQYF
v_call: TRBV28
clone_size: -
cdr3_length: 16
j_call: TRBJ2-7
d_call: TRBD2

cdr3_nt: TGTGCCAGCAGCCTCACAGGGGGCTATGGCTACACCTTC
cdr3_aa: CASSLTGGYGYTF
v_call: TRBV7-9
clone_size: -
cdr3_length: 13
j_call: TRBJ1-2
d_call: TRBD1

cdr3_nt: TGTGCCAGCTCACCAGGGACAGGGAAAGAGACCCAGTACTTC
cdr3_aa: CASSPGTGKETQYF
v_call: TRBV18
clone_size: -
cdr3_length: 14
j_call: TRBJ2-5
d_call: TRBD1

cdr3_nt: TGTGCCACCAGTGATAGGCAGGGTGTGGAGACCCAGTACTTC
cdr3_aa: CATSDRQGVETQYF
v_call: TRBV24-1
clone_size: -
cdr3_length: 14
j_call: TRBJ2-5
d_call: -

cdr3_nt: TGTGCCATCAGTGATAGCGGGACAGGGCAAAATGGCTACACCTTC
cdr3_aa: CAISDSGTGQNGYTF
v_call: TRBV10-3
clone_size: -
cdr3_length: 15
j_call: TRBJ1-2
d_call: TRBD1

cdr3_nt: TGTGCCAGCACCCCCGGGACGCCGGCCCAGGGGGCGCAGTATTTT
cdr3_aa: CASTPGTPAQGAQYF
v_call: TRBV7-2
clone_size: -
cdr3_length: 15
j_call: TRBJ2-3
d_call: TRBD1

cdr3_nt: TGTGCCAGCAGCTTAGCGTATCGGACAGCGAACACCGGGGAGCTGTTTTTT
cdr3_aa: CASSLAYRTANTGELFF
v_call: TRBV7-9
clone_size: -
cdr3_length: 17
j_call: TRBJ2-2
d_call: -

cdr3_nt: TGTGCCAGTAGTATACGGGGGGCCACAGTGATCCAAGAGACCCAGTACTTC
cdr3_aa: CASSIRGATVIQETQYF
v_call: TRBV19
clone_size: -
cdr3_length: 17
j_call: TRBJ2-5
d_call: -

cdr3_nt: TGTGCCAGCAGTTTCCCCCGGGGAGGCGGGGAGCTGTTTTTT
cdr3_aa: CASSFPRGGGELFF
v_call: TRBV5-5
clone_size: -
cdr3_length: 14
j_call: TRBJ2-2
d_call: -

cdr3_nt: TGTGCCAGCAGCATCGGGACAGGGAGTAGCAATCAGCCCCAGCATTTT
cdr3_aa: CASSIGTGSSNQPQHF
v_call: TRBV7-9
clone_size: few
cdr3_length: 16
j_call: TRBJ1-5
d_call: TRBD1

cdr3_nt: TGTGCCAGCAGCCAAGTATACAGGACAAACTATGGCTACACCTTC
cdr3_aa: CASSQVYRTNYGYTF
v_call: TRBV3-1/TRBV3-2
clone_size: -
cdr3_length: 15
j_call: TRBJ1-2
d_call: -

cdr3_nt: TGTGCCAGCAGTTCACAGGGTGGCTATGGCTACACCTTC
cdr3_aa: CASSSQGGYGYTF
v_call: TRBV6-5
clone_size: -
cdr3_length: 13
j_call: TRBJ1-2
d_call: -

cdr3_nt: TGTGCCAGCAGCAACACAGGGGAGTCTAATGAAAAACTGTTTTTT
cdr3_aa: CASSNTGESNEKLFF
v_call: TRBV6-2/TRBV6-3
clone_size: -
cdr3_length: 15
j_call: TRBJ1-4
d_call: TRBD1

cdr3_nt: TGTGCCAGTAGCCCCGACAGGGGTGGTAGCTACACCTTC
cdr3_aa: CASSPDRGGSYTF
v_call: TRBV19
clone_size: -
cdr3_length: 13
j_call: TRBJ1-2
d_call: TRBD1

cdr3_nt: TGCGCCAGCAGCTTGGAGCCACTAGCGGGTACAGATACGCAGTATTTT
cdr3_aa: CASSLEPLAGTDTQYF
v_call: TRBV5-1
clone_size: -
cdr3_length: 16
j_call: TRBJ2-3
d_call: TRBD2

cdr3_nt: TGCGCCAGCAGCCCCTCTGACAGCGCCCGCTATGGCTACACCTTC
cdr3_aa: CASSPSDSARYGYTF
v_call: TRBV4-3
clone_size: -
cdr3_length: 15
j_call: TRBJ1-2
d_call: -

cdr3_nt: TGTGCCAGTAGCCTTGGACAGGGGAGGTTTCAGCCCCAGCATTTT
cdr3_aa: CASSLGQGRFQPQHF
v_call: TRBV19
clone_size: once
cdr3_length: 15
j_call: TRBJ1-5
d_call: TRBD1

cdr3_nt: TGTGCCAGCAGCTTAAACGGGGTACTTCAGCCCCAGCATTTT
cdr3_aa: CASSLNGVLQPQHF
v_call: TRBV7-2
clone_size: -
cdr3_length: 14
j_call: TRBJ1-5
d_call: -

cdr3_nt: TGTGCCTCCCTCGCCGGGGGGTTGTACAATGAGCAGTTCTTC
cdr3_aa: CASLAGGLYNEQFF
v_call: TRBV6-6
clone_size: -
cdr3_length: 14
j_call: TRBJ2-1
d_call: TRBD2

cdr3_nt: TGTGCCATCGGTCTAGGACAGGGAGGGGACTATGGCTACACCTTC
cdr3_aa: CAIGLGQGGDYGYTF
v_call: TRBV10-3
clone_size: -
cdr3_length: 15
j_call: TRBJ1-2
d_call: TRBD1

cdr3_nt: TGCGCCAGCAGTCAAACCTGGGGAGCCGTCCGAGCCAGCTCCTATAATTCACCCCTCCACTTT
cdr3_aa: CASSQTWGAVRASSYNSPLHF
v_call: TRBV23-1
clone_size: -
cdr3_length: 21
j_call: TRBJ1-6
d_call: -

cdr3_nt: TGCGCCAGCAGCCAAGAGTTACAGGGAGCGGTGAGGGCCTACGAGCAGTACTTC
cdr3_aa: CASSQELQGAVRAYEQYF
v_call: TRBV4-1
clone_size: -
cdr3_length: 18
j_call: TRBJ2-7
d_call: -

cdr3_nt: TGTGCCAGCAGTGAAGGAAGAGAGACGCAGTATTTT
cdr3_aa: CASSEGRETQYF
v_call: TRBV6-1
clone_size: -
cdr3_length: 12
j_call: TRBJ2-3
d_call: -

cdr3_nt: TGTGCCAGCAGCTTAGGCGGGTCACGTAGCACAGATACGCAGTATTTT
cdr3_aa: CASSLGGSRSTDTQYF
v_call: TRBV7-8
clone_size: -
cdr3_length: 16
j_call: TRBJ2-3
d_call: -

cdr3_nt: TGTGCCAGCAGCCAAGGAGCGAACACCGGGGAGCTGTTTTTT
cdr3_aa: CASSQGANTGELFF
v_call: TRBV4-2
clone_size: -
cdr3_length: 14
j_call: TRBJ2-2
d_call: -

cdr3_nt: TGTGCCAGCAGTTATGGGCCCTCCTACGAGCAGTACTTC
cdr3_aa: CASSYGPSYEQYF
v_call: TRBV9
clone_size: -
cdr3_length: 13
j_call: TRBJ2-7
d_call: -

cdr3_nt: TGTGCCAGCATCCATCGGGCAGGGGTGAGCAATCAGCCCCAGCATTTT
cdr3_aa: CASIHRAGVSNQPQHF
v_call: TRBV27
clone_size: -
cdr3_length: 16
j_call: TRBJ1-5
d_call: -

cdr3_nt: TGCGCCAGCAGCACACGACAGGCGAACACTGAAGCTTTCTTT
cdr3_aa: CASSTRQANTEAFF
v_call: TRBV5-1
clone_size: once
cdr3_length: 14
j_call: TRBJ1-1
d_call: -

cdr3_nt: TGTGCCAGCAGTGACACGGACAGGGGTTGGAAGCAGTACTTC
cdr3_aa: CASSDTDRGWKQYF
v_call: TRBV6-1
clone_size: -
cdr3_length: 14
j_call: TRBJ2-7
d_call: TRBD1

cdr3_nt: TGTGCCAGCAGCCCGAACCTACTAGCAGATACGCAGTATTTT
cdr3_aa: CASSPNLLADTQYF
v_call: TRBV14
clone_size: -
cdr3_length: 14
j_call: TRBJ2-3
d_call: -

cdr3_nt: TGTGCCAGCAGTTTCCCAGGACAGGTTCACCAGAACACTGAAGCTTTCTTT
cdr3_aa: CASSFPGQVHQNTEAFF
v_call: TRBV6-2/TRBV6-3
clone_size: -
cdr3_length: 17
j_call: TRBJ1-1
d_call: TRBD1

cdr3_nt: TGTGCCAGCAGTCCCTTGGGCAGCCCTGAAGCTTTCTTT
cdr3_aa: CASSPLGSPEAFF
v_call: TRBV27
clone_size: -
cdr3_length: 13
j_call: TRBJ1-1
d_call: -

cdr3_nt: TGTGCCACCAGTGACTCCAACTATGGCTACACCTTC
cdr3_aa: CATSDSNYGYTF
v_call: TRBV24-1
clone_size: -
cdr3_length: 12
j_call: TRBJ1-2
d_call: -

cdr3_nt: TGTGCCAGCAGCTTACGTACAGGGCAAGAGACCCAGTACTTC
cdr3_aa: CASSLRTGQETQYF
v_call: TRBV5-6
clone_size: -
cdr3_length: 14
j_call: TRBJ2-5
d_call: -

cdr3_nt: TGTGCCTGGAGTCCGACAGCGAGCAATCAGCCCCAGCATTTT
cdr3_aa: CAWSPTASNQPQHF
v_call: TRBV30
clone_size: -
cdr3_length: 14
j_call: TRBJ1-5
d_call: -

cdr3_nt: TGTGCCAATGCTACAGGGGACTTTAGCAATCAGCCCCAGCATTTT
cdr3_aa: CANATGDFSNQPQHF
v_call: TRBV19
clone_size: -
cdr3_length: 15
j_call: TRBJ1-5
d_call: TRBD1

cdr3_nt: TGTGCCAGCAGCTTAGCGTTAGACCCGGCGGAGAACACTGAAGCTTTCTTT
cdr3_aa: CASSLALDPAENTEAFF
v_call: TRBV7-6
clone_size: -
cdr3_length: 17
j_call: TRBJ1-1
d_call: -

cdr3_nt: TGTGCCAGCAGCGTAGGTCAAAATAGCAATCAGCCCCAGCATTTT
cdr3_aa: CASSVGQNSNQPQHF
v_call: TRBV9
clone_size: -
cdr3_length: 15
j_call: TRBJ1-5
d_call: -

cdr3_nt: TGTGCCAGCAGTTTAGGCGGGCTTGGCTACACCTTC
cdr3_aa: CASSLGGLGYTF
v_call: TRBV12-3/TRBV12-4
clone_size: -
cdr3_length: 12
j_call: TRBJ1-2
d_call: -

cdr3_nt: TGTGCCAGCAGCCCAATGACAGGGAGGGAAAAACTGTTTTTT
cdr3_aa: CASSPMTGREKLFF
v_call: TRBV11-2
clone_size: -
cdr3_length: 14
j_call: TRBJ1-4
d_call: TRBD1

cdr3_nt: TGTGCCAGCAGCCAAGCTGACAGGAGCTATGGCTACACCTTC
cdr3_aa: CASSQADRSYGYTF
v_call: TRBV3-1/TRBV3-2
clone_size: -
cdr3_length: 14
j_call: TRBJ1-2
d_call: -

cdr3_nt: TGCGCCAGCTCCGGACAGGGAGTCGGCACTGAAGCTTTCTTT
cdr3_aa: CASSGQGVGTEAFF
v_call: TRBV5-1
clone_size: -
cdr3_length: 14
j_call: TRBJ1-1
d_call: TRBD1

cdr3_nt: TGCGCCAGCAGACGCCCGGGACAGGGGATCTATGGCTACACCTTC
cdr3_aa: CASRRPGQGIYGYTF
v_call: TRBV5-1
clone_size: -
cdr3_length: 15
j_call: TRBJ1-2
d_call: TRBD1

cdr3_nt: TGTGCCAGCAGATTGCAGGGGAACTATGGCTACACCTTC
cdr3_aa: CASRLQGNYGYTF
v_call: TRBV28
clone_size: once
cdr3_length: 13
j_call: TRBJ1-2
d_call: -

cdr3_nt: TGTGCCAGCAGCTTTTACAGGGATAGCACAGATACGCAGTATTTT
cdr3_aa: CASSFYRDSTDTQYF
v_call: TRBV7-9
clone_size: -
cdr3_length: 15
j_call: TRBJ2-3
d_call: -

cdr3_nt: TGTGCCAGCAGTGCGGGGCTAAACTCCTACGAGCAGTACTTC
cdr3_aa: CASSAGLNSYEQYF
v_call: TRBV11-2
clone_size: -
cdr3_length: 14
j_call: TRBJ2-7
d_call: -

cdr3_nt: TGTGCCAGCAGCCAAGTTCCGGAGAGTTCACCCCTCCACTTT
cdr3_aa: CASSQVPESSPLHF
v_call: TRBV3-1/TRBV3-2
clone_size: -
cdr3_length: 14
j_call: TRBJ1-6
d_call: -

cdr3_nt: TGTGCCAGCAGTTACCAGAAAACTGAAGCTTTCTTT
cdr3_aa: CASSYQKTEAFF
v_call: TRBV6-2/TRBV6-3
clone_size: -
cdr3_length: 12
j_call: TRBJ1-1
d_call: -

cdr3_nt: TGTGCCAGCTCAACACAGGGGGCCAACACTGAAGCTTTCTTT
cdr3_aa: CASSTQGANTEAFF
v_call: TRBV18
clone_size: -
cdr3_length: 14
j_call: TRBJ1-1
d_call: TRBD1

cdr3_nt: TGTGCCAGCAGTAGCGGGGGGCCCCCCGGCAATGAGCAGTTCTTC
cdr3_aa: CASSSGGPPGNEQFF
v_call: TRBV6-5
clone_size: -
cdr3_length: 15
j_call: TRBJ2-1
d_call: TRBD2